This T cell receptor (beta chain) derives from a study of vaccination and CD4 T cells after COVID-19. Study at large: Nasal swab PCR identified SARS-CoV-2 in the convalescent patients, of whom roughly 9 were mild and one severe. Overlapping SARS-CoV-2, HCoV-NL63, HCoV-OC43 and HCoV-229E spike peptides stimulated the cells. The study's findings and limits: The researchers studied relatively few convalescent patients and omitted early post-infection timepoints.

As concerns this clonotype: Its antigen is still unknown.

Oncomine TCR Beta short-read sequencing was applied to DNA from cultured CD4+ T cells. From CD4+ T cells that had been cultured, genomic DNA was extracted. Each CDR3 protein is one row after TCRdb ran MiXCR on the PCR reads. The sample has over 15,000 distinct CDR3 sequences, about 70% seen once; the top ten hold around a sixth. Regarding treatment: approximately nine-day PBMC culture with coronavirus spike peptide pools or control peptides (ViraFEST assay). V dropped 2 bases and J dropped 0 bases, with 8 bases sitting between them. CDR3 length: 14 amino acids. Germline CDR1 and CDR2: MNHEY and SMNVEV (reference sequence).

Source material: CD4+ T cells from blood, cultured in vitro. The chain employs TRBV27 and TRBJ2-7; tentative D call: TRBD1 (5 bases). The clonotype was recovered from a human donor who had recovered from COVID-19. The CDR3 region is CASSLRQGSYEQYF. The CDR3 coding sequence is TGTGCCAGCAGTTTACGGCAGGGCTCCTACGAGCAGTACTTC.